This T cell receptor (beta chain) was recorded in a study of CD8 T cells in Susac syndrome. Random hexamers served to reverse transcribe about 0.45 to 1 ug RNA. The TCR beta CDR3 was amplified by immunoSEQ multiplex PCR across 54 Vbeta, 13 Jbeta. Each CDR3 protein is one row after TCRdb ran MiXCR on the immunoSEQ multiplex PCR reads. The sample carries 250,000 to 300,000 distinct CDR3 sequences, almost 85% recorded once. TCR beta sequencing covered blood CD8+ and CD4+ T cells. It was treatment-naive patients with stable or active relapsing-remitting disease who made up the multiple sclerosis controls. V dropped 4 bases and J dropped 3 bases, with 19 bases sitting between them. The CDR3 is 17 amino acids. From germline, CDR1 is MNHNS and CDR2 SASEGT.

The TCR originated in a human donor with multiple sclerosis. The sequenced material came from CD8+ T cells from PBMCs. This chain connects TRBV6-1 to TRBJ2-1; perhaps D is TRBD1 or TRBD2 (5 bases each). Written as DNA, the CDR3 is TGTGCCAGCAGTGGAACAAGTACGGGACCCTACTACAATGAGCAGTTCTTC. It encodes CASSGTSTGPYYNEQFF.